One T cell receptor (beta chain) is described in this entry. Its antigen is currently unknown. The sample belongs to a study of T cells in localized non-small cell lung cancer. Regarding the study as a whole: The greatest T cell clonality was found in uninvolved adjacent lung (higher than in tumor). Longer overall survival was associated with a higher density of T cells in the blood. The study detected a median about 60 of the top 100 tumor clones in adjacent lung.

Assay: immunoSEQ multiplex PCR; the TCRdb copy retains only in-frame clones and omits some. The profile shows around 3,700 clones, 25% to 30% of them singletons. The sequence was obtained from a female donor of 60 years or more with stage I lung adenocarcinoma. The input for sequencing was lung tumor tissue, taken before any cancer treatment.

The CDR3 DNA reads TGCAGCGGGGTAACAGGGCAGAGCACAGATACGCAGTATTTT. Translation gives CSGVTGQSTDTQYF. V and J are TRBV29-1 and TRBJ2-3; the D gene is possibly TRBD1 (6 bases). The germline V gene has CDR1 SQVTM and CDR2 ANQGSEA. V shed 7 bases and J shed 0 bases, with 14 bases lying between them. This CDR3 contains 14 residues.